The TCR beta chain under discussion was sequenced for a study of CD8 T cells in Susac syndrome. Study in general: At blood draw, Susac syndrome patients were therapy-naive, on corticosteroids, or on intravenous immunoglobulin alone.

With random hexamers, reverse transcription was performed on about 0.5 to 1 ug of RNA. TCRdb itself ran the immunoSEQ multiplex PCR reads through MiXCR, one entry per CDR3 protein. This table holds about 100,000 distinct CDR3 sequences, about 96% found once. Losses at the gene ends were 5 bases for V and 4 bases for J; bases not matched to a gene: 5. Germline V gene sequence: CDR1 SEHNR, CDR2 FQNEAQ (reference sequence). The CDR3 contains 16 residues. This clonotype was sampled from a human donor with Susac syndrome. The chain combines TRBV7-9 with TRBJ2-5, with 15 bases matching TRBD2. Sequences were obtained from CD8+ T cells from PBMCs. The CDR3 DNA follows: TGTGCCAGCAGCGAACAGGGACTAGCGGGAGGAGAGACCCAGTACTTC. Translating it yields CASSEQGLAGGETQYF.